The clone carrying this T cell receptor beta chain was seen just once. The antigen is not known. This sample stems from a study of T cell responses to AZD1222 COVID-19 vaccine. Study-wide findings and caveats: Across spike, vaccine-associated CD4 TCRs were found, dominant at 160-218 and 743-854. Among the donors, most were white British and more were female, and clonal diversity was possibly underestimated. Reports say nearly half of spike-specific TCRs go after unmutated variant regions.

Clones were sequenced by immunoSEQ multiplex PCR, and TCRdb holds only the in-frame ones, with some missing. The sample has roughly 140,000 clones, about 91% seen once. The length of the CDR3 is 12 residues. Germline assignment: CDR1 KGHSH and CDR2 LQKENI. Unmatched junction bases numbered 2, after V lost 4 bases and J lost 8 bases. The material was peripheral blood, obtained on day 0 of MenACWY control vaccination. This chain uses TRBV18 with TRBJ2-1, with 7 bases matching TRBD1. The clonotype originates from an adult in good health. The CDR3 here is CASSRTGDEQFF. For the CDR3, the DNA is TGTGCCAGCTCACGTACAGGGGATGAGCAGTTCTTC.